Sequencing of this T cell receptor (beta chain) was carried out in a study of CD8 T cells in ankylosing spondylitis. The CDR3 is 12 amino acids. With V trimmed by 6 bases and J by 8 bases, 4 bases remained unmatched. This clonotype was detected many times. Its antigen is still unknown. Study-wide findings and caveats: With a CD8+ phenotype, disease-linked clones were relatively rare in peripheral blood. Ankylosing spondylitis blood seemed to carry a telltale TCR beta motif made of fewer than 10 highly homologous variants. Past studies reported some motif variants in reactive arthritis synovial fluid and blood.

A single record per CDR3 protein comes from TCRdb applying MiXCR to the 5' RACE reads. The profile shows fewer than 550,000 distinct CDR3 sequences, about 5.7% of them singletons. This TCR derives from a male donor with ankylosing spondylitis. Sequencing was done on a sample of blood, either unsorted or a sorted T cell fraction (not recorded which). V gene TRBV12-3 or TRBV12-4 combines with J gene TRBJ2-1; 7 bases map to TRBD2. This CDR3 is CASSRGSYEQFF. DNA of the CDR3: TGTGCCAGCAGCCGCGGGAGCTATGAGCAGTTCTTC.